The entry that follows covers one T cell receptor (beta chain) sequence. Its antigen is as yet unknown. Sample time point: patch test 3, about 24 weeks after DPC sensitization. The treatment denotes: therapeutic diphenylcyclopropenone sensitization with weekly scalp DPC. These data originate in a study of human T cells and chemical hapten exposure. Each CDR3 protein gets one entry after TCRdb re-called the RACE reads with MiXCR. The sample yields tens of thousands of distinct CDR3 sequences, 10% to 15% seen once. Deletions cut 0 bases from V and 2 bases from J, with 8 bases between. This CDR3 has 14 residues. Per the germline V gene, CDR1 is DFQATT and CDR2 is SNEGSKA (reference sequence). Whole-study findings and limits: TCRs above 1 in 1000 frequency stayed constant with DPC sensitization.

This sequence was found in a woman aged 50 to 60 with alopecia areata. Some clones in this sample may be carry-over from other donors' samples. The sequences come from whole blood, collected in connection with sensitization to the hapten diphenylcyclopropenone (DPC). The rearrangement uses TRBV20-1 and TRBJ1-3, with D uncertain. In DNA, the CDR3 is TGCAGTGCTAGAGAGGGTGGCGCTGGAAACACCATATATTTT. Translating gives CSAREGGAGNTIYF.